These T cell receptor beta chains were read from a single sample in a study of blood T cell repertoires in COVID-19. The method was immunoSEQ multiplex PCR; TCRdb's version includes in-frame clones alone and lacks a portion of them. Altogether around 150,000 clones are present, around 88% being singletons, with the ten largest covering over 4.5%. The sequenced sample consisted of peripheral blood. The origin of the receptors is a human donor in a cohort sampled during active COVID-19. Both conserved end residues are trimmed from each CDR3.

TRBV28 ASSLAGGAGELF
TRBV2 ASNPGTGYYEQY
TRBV27 ASRPGSLSGNTIY
TRBV25-1 ASSEYYREGLEQY
TRBV12-3/TRBV12-4 ASSLGRSTQY
TRBV28 ASSSIGTTQQETQY
TRBV5-1 ASSANTGTDINEQF
TRBV12-3/TRBV12-4 ASSQGGNTEAF
TRBV9 ASSVGAGAAYEQY
TRBV29-1 SVQGGPNYGYT
TRBV2 AGRLAGAYEQY
TRBV30 AWSVKLRRAANSNQPQH
TRBV5-1 ASSLNAGGLQETQY
TRBV4-3 ASSHGTAEQY
TRBV4-1 ASSQGQGPSYEQY
TRBV18 ASSPPIGLGYT
TRBV7-9 ASSSRSPGINSPLH
TRBV19 ASTPGGGFYNEQF
TRBV5-1 ASSSGGNLGNTIY
TRBV12-3/TRBV12-4 ASSLGLANEQY
TRBV18 ASSRVDGAKETQY
TRBV7-2 ASSLKAGGHGEQY
TRBV27 ASSYGGNTEAF
TRBV5-4 ASSFPGDNEQY
TRBV24-1 ATSDWTGGEQY
TRBV3-1/TRBV3-2 ASSPGETQY
TRBV7-9 ASSGTSASSYEQY
TRBV7-9 ASAQLMNTEAF
TRBV5-8 ASTLTDTQY
TRBV7-2 ASSLDSGAAEKLF
TRBV3-1/TRBV3-2 ASSQRQGAETQY
TRBV5-1 ASSLGPGGDSPLH
TRBV28 ASSFGPEQF
TRBV6-5 ASRDRTVPSPLH
TRBV28 ASSLTGGRNSPLH
TRBV30 AWSSHQTNEKLF
TRBV19 ASSIGQGRGRDQPQH
TRBV4-3 ASSRDARGQETQY
TRBV15 ATSSPLAVSTDTQY
TRBV28 ASSLWQNYEQY
TRBV29-1 SVLTGVTDTQY
TRBV28 ASSLEPDTQY
TRBV4-3 ASSQEFDRAYEQY
TRBV19 ASRSGEPNYGYT
TRBV24-1 ATSDLDGGTYGYT
TRBV5-7 ASSQLTAGRNYEQY
TRBV11-2 ASSSPDRDTEAF
TRBV18 ASSPRQPQETQY
TRBV5-5 ASSRMGQTIEAF
TRBV2 ASSEGGRRPRQPQH
TRBV6-2/TRBV6-3 ASSYGTASYEQY
TRBV9 ASSVGPGGSGGDTQY
TRBV13 ASSLVGAPEEQY
TRBV27 ASRAIMGATGANVLT
TRBV21-1 ASSKFWDRDHPTSGRGYEQY
TRBV5-1 ASSLDGGLNTEAF
TRBV6-6 ASSYTGVTGNQPQH